This T cell receptor (beta chain) was captured in a study of yellow fever vaccine responses in identical twins (dated by TCRdb to the late 2010s). Regarding the research as a whole: The study precisely tracked vaccine-responding T cell clones in identical twins.

To note about this clonotype: Its binding antigen is unknown. Base qualities are not provided; no much larger clone lies one nucleotide away.

Receptor libraries were prepared by RT-PCR. These reads were obtained on an Illumina HiSeq 2500. The public reads were reprocessed in TCRdb via fastp at Q25 and MiXCR, keeping in-frame beta chains. Identical CDR3 proteins give one entry, which carries the most common genes and DNA. This sample lists some 3,400 distinct CDR3 sequences; roughly four fifths were detected once. The ten largest clones represent under 7.5% of the sample. The study at large found these results: The authors reported that the T cell response to vaccination in identical twins appeared partly convergent and partly personalized.

This sequence was found in a woman aged 18 to 35 who received the yellow fever vaccine. Donor details come from another sample of the same person, matched by shared clones. The source material was T cells from blood (PBMCs), unsorted or a sorted subset (not recorded which), sampled before or after yellow fever vaccination (not recorded which).

This receptor carries the CDR3 CSVDGFGTGPSYEQYF. The nucleotides are TGCAGCGTTGATGGTTTCGGGACAGGGCCATCTTACGAGCAGTACTTC. The V gene is TRBV29-1 and the J gene is TRBJ2-7; TRBD1 aligns with 9 central bases. Based on the germline V gene, the CDR1 and CDR2 sequences are SQVTM and ANQGSEA. Germline trimming: 3 bases from V, 4 bases from J; junction bases outside gene matches: 13. Inclusive of the bounding cysteine and phenylalanine, the CDR3 is 16 residues long. The retained sequence is limited to the CDR3, 48 bases, with the frame set at the first base.